The present T cell receptor (beta chain) was sequenced within a study of OX40 agonist ivuxolimab in advanced cancers. In the study overall: There were three patients with partial responses, one having hepatocellular carcinoma and two cutaneous melanoma.

Germline-derived CDR1 and CDR2 are LNHDA and SQIVND (reference sequence). The CDR3 runs to 14 residues. V gave up 10 bases and J gave up 1 base, with 13 bases separating them. Study conclusions and caveats: At doses 0.1 to 3.0 mg/kg, CD4+ and CD8+ clones expanded. CD4+ T cells averaged fewer expanded clones than CD8+ T cells.

At cycle 4 day 1, cycle 7 day 1, and baseline, blood was sampled. With regard to this clone: The antigen remains unidentified.

TCRdb's copy holds only in-frame clones and misses some; the assay was immunoSEQ multiplex PCR. The table lists about 14,000 clones, roughly 75% of them singletons. The TCR originated in an adult with an advanced solid tumor such as melanoma, head and neck, liver or kidney cancer. The sample was CD4+ or CD8+ T cells sorted from blood, taken in a trial of the OX40 agonist ivuxolimab. The V call is TRBV19, the J call TRBJ2-2, with no clear D. The CDR3 coding sequence is TGTGCCACCTCTCCCTCTGAGAACACCGGGGAGCTGTTTTTT. This gives the protein CATSPSENTGELFF.